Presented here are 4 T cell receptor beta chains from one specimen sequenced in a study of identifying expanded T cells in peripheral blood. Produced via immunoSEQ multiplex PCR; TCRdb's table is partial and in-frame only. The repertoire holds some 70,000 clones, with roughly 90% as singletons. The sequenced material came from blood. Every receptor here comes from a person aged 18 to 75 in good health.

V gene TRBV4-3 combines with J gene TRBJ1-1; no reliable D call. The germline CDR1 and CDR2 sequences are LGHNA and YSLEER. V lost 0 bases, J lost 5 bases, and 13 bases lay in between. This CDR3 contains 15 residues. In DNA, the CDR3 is TGCGCCAGCAGCCAAGATGACGGGGTGGGAACTGAAGCTTTCTTT. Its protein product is CASSQDDGVGTEAFF.

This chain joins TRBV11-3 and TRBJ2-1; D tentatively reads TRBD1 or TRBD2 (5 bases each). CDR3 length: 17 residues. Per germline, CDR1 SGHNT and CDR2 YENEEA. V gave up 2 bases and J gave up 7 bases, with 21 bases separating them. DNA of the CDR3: TGTGCCAGCAGCTTATCTCGAGGGGAGATGGGTAGTAATGAGCAGTTCTTC. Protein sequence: CASSLSRGEMGSNEQFF.

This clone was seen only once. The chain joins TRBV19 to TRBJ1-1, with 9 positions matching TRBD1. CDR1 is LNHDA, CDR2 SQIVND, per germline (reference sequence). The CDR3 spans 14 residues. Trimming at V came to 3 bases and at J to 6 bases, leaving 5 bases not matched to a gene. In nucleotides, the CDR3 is TGTGCCAGTAGTATTCAGACAGGGGGGGCTGAAGCTTTCTTT. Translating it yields CASSIQTGGAEAFF.

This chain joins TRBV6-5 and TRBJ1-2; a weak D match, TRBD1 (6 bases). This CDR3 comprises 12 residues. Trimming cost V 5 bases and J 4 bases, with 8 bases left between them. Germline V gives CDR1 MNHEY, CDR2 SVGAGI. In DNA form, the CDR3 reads TGTGCCAGCAGTCTGGACAGCTATGGCTACACCTTC. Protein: CASSLDSYGYTF.